This TCR beta chain was recovered during a study of blood T cell repertoires in COVID-19. Trimming took 6 bases from V and 6 from J, leaving 21 bases between them. Germline V gene data show CDR1 as MDHEN and CDR2 as SYDVKM. CDR3 length: 15 residues. Data came from immunoSEQ multiplex PCR; TCRdb stores just in-frame clones and leaves some out. The sample gives 65,000 to 90,000 clones, 75% to 95% of which show up once; 6.9% is in the top ten. Sequencing input: peripheral blood. This receptor was identified in a human donor in a cohort sampled during active COVID-19. V and J are TRBV28 and TRBJ2-7, with D perhaps matching TRBD1 (5 bases). The CDR3 loop reads CASRPQATGTPEQYF. CDR3 sequence (DNA): TGTGCCAGCAGACCCCAAGCTACAGGTACCCCCGAGCAGTACTTC.